The 24 T cell receptor beta chains below come from one sample, sequenced in a study of cytomegalovirus exposure and HLA in healthy donors. This table comes from immunoSEQ multiplex PCR, and its TCRdb copy is limited to in-frame clones, with some not included. The sample contains about 280,000 clones, around 87% of which appear only once. Sequencing was carried out using PBMCs. Source of these receptors: a woman aged 18-30 years in good health and CMV-seronegative.

This rearrangement joins TRBV6-5 to TRBJ2-7, with 8 bases lining up with TRBD2. The V gene's germline CDR1 is MNHEY and CDR2 SVGAGI. The J segment lost 5 bases and the V segment lost 6 bases, leaving 9 bases of the junction unmatched. The CDR3 contains 14 residues. The CDR3: CASRSGTRIHEQYF. CDR3 coding DNA: TGTGCCAGCAGATCCGGGACTAGGATCCACGAGCAGTACTTC.

The CDR3 reads CASSQTRSLVTGELFF. The CDR3 region has the DNA TGTGCCAGCAGCCAGACTAGATCGTTGGTCACCGGGGAGCTGTTTTTT. V usage is TRBV27 and J usage is TRBJ2-2; the D gene is possibly TRBD2 (6 bases). V gave up 6 bases and J gave up 4 bases, with 18 bases separating them. This CDR3 spans 16 amino acids. Germline loops: CDR1 MNHEY, CDR2 SMNVEV (reference sequence).

This chain uses TRBV28 with TRBJ2-1; 10 bases are a match to TRBD2. The V and J ends lost 7 bases and 6 bases, in that order; junction bases with no gene match: 15. The CDR3 consists of 17 residues. The germline gives CDR1 MDHEN, CDR2 SYDVKM. The CDR3 here is CASTLAGEGLIRNEQFF. The CDR3, as DNA: TGTGCCAGCACCCTAGCGGGAGAGGGTTTAATACGCAATGAGCAGTTCTTC.

This chain joins TRBV7-8 and TRBJ1-1, with D unresolved. CDR1 is SGHVS, CDR2 FQNEAQ, per germline. Trimming removed 7 bases at V and 1 base at J, with 13 bases between. The CDR3 loop spans 14 amino acids. For the CDR3, the DNA is TGTGCCAGCAAGCCCCGGGAGGGGAACACTGAAGCTTTCTTT. It specifies CASKPREGNTEAFF.

This CDR3 reads CASDWGEGKGTQYF. CDR3 DNA sequence: TGCGCCAGCGACTGGGGGGAGGGGAAGGGGACCCAGTACTTC. The chain uses TRBV4-1 and TRBJ2-5, with 7 bases fitting TRBD2. This CDR3 is 14 amino acids long. Germline values: CDR1 MGHRA, CDR2 YSYEKL. With V trimmed by 8 bases and J by 7 bases, 13 bases remained unmatched.

The chain uses TRBV27 and TRBJ2-5; TRBD2 aligns across 9 bases. The length of the CDR3 is 16 residues. Germline V gene data show CDR1 as MNHEY and CDR2 as SMNVEV (reference sequence). With V trimmed by 5 bases and J by 6 bases, 13 bases remained unmatched. The CDR3 DNA is TGTGCCAGCAGTCCCCTGGTTAGCGGGAGTACTAAGACCCAGTACTTC. It encodes CASSPLVSGSTKTQYF.

The chain uses TRBV9 and TRBJ1-1; a weak D match, TRBD1 (5 bases). Looked up from germline, CDR1 is SGDLS and CDR2 is YYNGEE. With 0 bases removed from V and 1 base from J, the gap between germline ends came to 7 bases. The CDR3 is made up of 14 amino acids. The CDR3 DNA is TGTGCCAGCAGCGTAGCCAGGGCGAACACTGAAGCTTTCTTT. As protein: CASSVARANTEAFF.

V is TRBV28 and J is TRBJ1-4; 8 bases match TRBD1. J was trimmed by 7 bases and V by 2 bases; bases with no gene match: 6. The CDR3 sequence is 15 residues long. CDR1 is MDHEN, CDR2 SYDVKM, per germline. The CDR3 here is CASSLHDRGSEKLFF. DNA of the CDR3: TGTGCCAGCAGTTTACACGACAGGGGTTCTGAAAAACTGTTTTTT. Filled out from reference TRBV28 and TRBJ1-4, the complete variable domain reads DVKVTQSSRYLVKRTGEKVFLECVQDMDHENMFWYRQDPGLGLRLIYFSYDVKMKEKGDIPEGYSVSREKKERFSLILESASTNQTSMYLCASSLHDRGSEKLFFGSGTQLSVL.

The gene calls are TRBV9 and TRBJ2-6, with 7 bases that match TRBD1. Germline values: CDR1 SGDLS, CDR2 YYNGEE. This CDR3 is built from 19 residues. J was trimmed by 0 bases and V by 5 bases; bases with no gene match: 14. The CDR3 loop reads CASSLSPGTASSGANVLTF. The DNA for the CDR3 is TGTGCCAGCAGTCTTTCCCCCGGGACAGCTTCCTCTGGGGCCAACGTCCTGACTTTC.

The chain links TRBV6-1 to TRBJ1-5; perhaps TRBD1 as D (5 bases). Germline V gives CDR1 MNHNS, CDR2 SASEGT. V was cut by 3 bases and J by 9 bases, with 18 bases left in between. The CDR3 totals 15 residues. CDR3 residues: CASSEITGPGWPQHF. CDR3 bases: TGTGCCAGCAGTGAGATAACCGGCCCAGGGTGGCCCCAGCATTTT.

This clone was detected a few times. The V and J genes are TRBV28 and TRBJ2-7; 9 bases agree with TRBD2. The CDR3 has 14 amino acids. CDR1 is MDHEN and CDR2 is SYDVKM in the germline V gene. V lost 3 bases and J lost 4; bases outside the gene matches: 4. The CDR3: CASSLREGRYEQYF. DNA for the CDR3: TGTGCCAGCAGTTTGCGGGAGGGCAGGTACGAGCAGTACTTC.

This chain links TRBV19 with TRBJ2-3; D ambiguous. With 5 bases removed from V and 4 bases from J, the gap between germline ends came to 10 bases. Per the germline V gene, CDR1 is LNHDA and CDR2 is SQIVND (reference sequence). The CDR3 covers 13 residues. The CDR3 nucleotides are TGTGCCAGTAGTTCGTCCTTATCAGATACGCAGTATTTT. It specifies CASSSSLSDTQYF.

The V call is TRBV7-6, the J call TRBJ2-7, with TRBD1 as a possible D gene (5 bases). Germline CDR1 reads SGHVS; CDR2 reads FNYEAQ. The V and J ends lost 2 bases and 5 bases respectively, with 16 bases between them. The CDR3 sequence is 15 residues long. The CDR3 region has the DNA TGTGCCAGCAGCTTACGGCACCAGGGAATCAACGAGCAGTACTTC. It encodes CASSLRHQGINEQYF.

V usage is TRBV28 and J usage is TRBJ2-7; possible D gene TRBD1, 6 bases. With 10 bases removed from V and 3 bases from J, the gap between germline ends came to 19 bases. Germline V gene sequence: CDR1 MDHEN, CDR2 SYDVKM. The CDR3 sequence is 14 residues long. CDR3 sequence (DNA): TGTGCCACTGCGACGGGGACATTCCGCTACGAGCAGTACTTC. Translated, it gives CATATGTFRYEQYF.

The rearrangement uses TRBV5-1 and TRBJ1-2; 9 bases match TRBD1. V was clipped by 7 bases and J by 2 bases; unmatched bases: 6. Germline-derived CDR1 and CDR2 are SGHRS and YFSETQ. The CDR3 runs 14 residues. Here the CDR3 reads CASGETGGNYGYTF. CDR3 nucleotides: TGCGCCAGCGGTGAGACAGGGGGGAACTATGGCTACACCTTC.

The chain combines TRBV7-8 with TRBJ2-7; 8 bases line up with TRBD2. Trimming at V came to 3 bases and at J to 5 bases, leaving 9 bases not matched to a gene. The CDR3 contains 15 residues. CDR1 and CDR2 from the germline V gene are SGHVS and FQNEAQ. CDR3 DNA: TGTGCCAGCAGCTTCGGCGGGGGGCGCAGCGACGAGCAGTACTTC. It encodes CASSFGGGRSDEQYF.

The gene calls are TRBV5-4 and TRBJ2-3, with D possibly matching TRBD1 (5 bases). CDR1 SGHNT and CDR2 YYREEE come from the germline V gene (reference sequence). CDR3 size: 15 residues. With 0 bases removed from V and 0 bases from J, the gap between germline ends came to 8 bases. CDR3 in amino acids: CASSLGGTSTDTQYF. The CDR3 nucleotides are TGTGCCAGCAGCTTGGGGGGCACCAGCACAGATACGCAGTATTTT.

The CDR3 region has the DNA TGTGCCAGCAGCTTAGCGCATACGACAGGGGGCGGGAGCAATCAGCCCCAGCATTTT. Its translation is CASSLAHTTGGGSNQPQHF. This chain uses TRBV7-8 with TRBJ1-5; 10 bases map to TRBD1. Germline loops: CDR1 SGHVS, CDR2 FQNEAQ. J gave up 1 base and V 0 bases, and 9 bases lay outside the gene matches. The CDR3 runs to 19 residues.

The chain links TRBV23-1 to TRBJ2-7, with D unresolved. TRBV23-1 is flagged as an ORF with uncertain function. Trimming pared 3 bases from V and 1 base from J, leaving 13 bases between. The CDR3 contains 15 residues. The CDR3 nucleotides read TGCGCCAGCAGTCACACCGAGGCCCCATCCTACGAGCAGTACTTC. This encodes CASSHTEAPSYEQYF.

The chain employs TRBV10-3 and TRBJ2-7; 7 bases are a match to TRBD2. The length of the CDR3 is 13 residues. V lost 11 bases to trimming and J lost 4 bases; unmatched junction nucleotides: 11. The germline CDR1 and CDR2 sequences are ENHRY and SYGVKD. The CDR3 DNA is TGTGCCTCTACCCCTAGCGGACCATACGAGCAGTACTTC. Residues: CASTPSGPYEQYF.

V is TRBV11-1 and J is TRBJ2-2, with D tentatively TRBD1 (6 bases). V gave up 4 bases and J gave up 6 bases, with 12 bases separating them. This CDR3 has 14 amino acids. Germline assignment: CDR1 SGHAT and CDR2 FQDESV (reference sequence). The CDR3 DNA reads TGTGCCAGCAGCTCAGGGGTAGGGGCCGGGGAGCTGTTTTTT. It encodes CASSSGVGAGELFF. Complete variable domain (other parts from reference TRBV11-1 and TRBJ2-2): EAEVAQSPRYKITEKSQAVAFWCDPISGHATLYWYRQILGQGPELLVQFQDESVVDDSQLPKDRFSAERLKGVDSTLKIQPAELGDSAMYLCASSSGVGAGELFFGEGSRLTVL.

V gene TRBV7-2 combines with J gene TRBJ1-5, with D maybe TRBD1 (5 bases). This CDR3 has 14 residues. The germline gives CDR1 SGHTA, CDR2 FQGNSA. Trimming removed 4 bases at V and 4 bases at J, with 11 bases between. The CDR3 region has the DNA TGTGCCAGCAGCTACCAACAGGTGAATCAGCCCCAGCATTTT. Translated: CASSYQQVNQPQHF.

The chain employs TRBV9 and TRBJ2-7; 7 nucleotides match TRBD1. Germline values: CDR1 SGDLS, CDR2 YYNGEE. After removal of 4 bases from V and 0 bases from J, the junction contained 4 bases not matched to a gene. This CDR3 region has 14 residues. The CDR3 region is CASSPDRSSYEQYF. The CDR3, as DNA: TGTGCCAGCAGCCCGGACAGGAGCTCCTACGAGCAGTACTTC.

The chain combines TRBV19 with TRBJ2-7; 7 nucleotides line up with TRBD2. Per the germline V gene, CDR1 is LNHDA and CDR2 is SQIVND (reference sequence). Trimming removed 4 bases from V and 2 bases from J; junction bases left unmatched: 5. The CDR3 covers 14 residues. The CDR3 loop reads CASSRRLAAYEQYF. CDR3 in DNA: TGTGCCAGTAGTAGGCGACTAGCAGCCTACGAGCAGTACTTC.